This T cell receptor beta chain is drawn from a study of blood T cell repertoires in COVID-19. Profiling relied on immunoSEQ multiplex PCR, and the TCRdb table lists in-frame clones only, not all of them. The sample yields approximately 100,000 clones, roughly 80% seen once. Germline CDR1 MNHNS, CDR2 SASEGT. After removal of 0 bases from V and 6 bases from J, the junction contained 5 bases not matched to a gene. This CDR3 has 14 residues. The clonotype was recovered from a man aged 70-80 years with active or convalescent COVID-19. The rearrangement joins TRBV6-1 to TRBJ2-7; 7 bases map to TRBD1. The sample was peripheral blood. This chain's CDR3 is CASSEAYRGGEQYF. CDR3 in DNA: TGTGCCAGCAGTGAAGCATACAGGGGCGGCGAGCAGTACTTC.